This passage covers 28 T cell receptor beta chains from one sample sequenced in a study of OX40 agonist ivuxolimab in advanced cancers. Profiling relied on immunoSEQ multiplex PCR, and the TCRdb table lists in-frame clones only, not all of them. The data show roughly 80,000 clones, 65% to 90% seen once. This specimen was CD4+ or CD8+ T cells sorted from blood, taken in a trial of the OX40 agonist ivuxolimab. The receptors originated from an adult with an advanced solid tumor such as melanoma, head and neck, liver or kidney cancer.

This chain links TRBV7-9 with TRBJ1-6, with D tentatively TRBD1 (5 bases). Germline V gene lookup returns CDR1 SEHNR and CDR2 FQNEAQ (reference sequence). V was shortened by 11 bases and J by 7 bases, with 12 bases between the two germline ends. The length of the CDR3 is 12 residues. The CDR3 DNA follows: TGTGCCGGGGGACGGTTGAATTCACCCCTCCACTTT. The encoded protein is CAGGRLNSPLHF.

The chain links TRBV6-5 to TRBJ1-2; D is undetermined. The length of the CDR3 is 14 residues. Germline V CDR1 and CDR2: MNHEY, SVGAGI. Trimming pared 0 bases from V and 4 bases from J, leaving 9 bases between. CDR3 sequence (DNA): TGTGCCAGCAGTTACTCTGGGAGCCGCTATGGCTACACCTTC. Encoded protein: CASSYSGSRYGYTF.

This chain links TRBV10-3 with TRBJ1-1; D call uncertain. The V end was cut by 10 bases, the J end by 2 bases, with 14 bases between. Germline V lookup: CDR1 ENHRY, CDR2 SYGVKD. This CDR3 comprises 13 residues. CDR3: CASRAQENTEAFF. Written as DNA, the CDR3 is TGTGCCAGCCGGGCCCAGGAAAACACTGAAGCTTTCTTT.

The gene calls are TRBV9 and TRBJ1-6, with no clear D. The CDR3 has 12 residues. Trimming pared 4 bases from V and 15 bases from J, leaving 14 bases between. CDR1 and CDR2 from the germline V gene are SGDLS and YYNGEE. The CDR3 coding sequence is TGTGCCAGCAGCTCTCTGGACGAAGACCTCCACTTT. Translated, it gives CASSSLDEDLHF.

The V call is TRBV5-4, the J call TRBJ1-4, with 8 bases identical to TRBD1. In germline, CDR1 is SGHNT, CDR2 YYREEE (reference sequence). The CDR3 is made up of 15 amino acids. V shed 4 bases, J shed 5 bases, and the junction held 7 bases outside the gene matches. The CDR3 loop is CASSLTGTGNEKLFF. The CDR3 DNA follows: TGTGCCAGCAGCCTGACTGGGACAGGAAATGAAAAACTGTTTTTT.

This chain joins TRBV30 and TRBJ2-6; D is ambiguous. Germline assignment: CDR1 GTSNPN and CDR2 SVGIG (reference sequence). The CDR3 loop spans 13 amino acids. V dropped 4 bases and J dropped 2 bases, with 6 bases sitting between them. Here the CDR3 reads CAWTSTGANVLTF. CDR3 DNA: TGTGCCTGGACTTCCACTGGGGCCAACGTCCTGACTTTC.

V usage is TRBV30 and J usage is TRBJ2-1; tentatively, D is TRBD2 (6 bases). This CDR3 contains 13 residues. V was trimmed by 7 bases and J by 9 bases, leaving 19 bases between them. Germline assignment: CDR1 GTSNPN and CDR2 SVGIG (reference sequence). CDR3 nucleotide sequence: TGTGCCTTCTCAACGGGGGTAGCGGCTGAGCAGTTCTTC. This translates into CAFSTGVAAEQFF.

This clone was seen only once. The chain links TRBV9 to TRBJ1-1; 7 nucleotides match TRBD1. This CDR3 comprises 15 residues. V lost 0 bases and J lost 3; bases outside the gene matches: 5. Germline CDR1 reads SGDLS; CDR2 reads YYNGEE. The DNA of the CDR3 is TGTGCCAGCAGCGTAGATACAGGGGTCTACACTGAAGCTTTCTTT. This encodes CASSVDTGVYTEAFF.

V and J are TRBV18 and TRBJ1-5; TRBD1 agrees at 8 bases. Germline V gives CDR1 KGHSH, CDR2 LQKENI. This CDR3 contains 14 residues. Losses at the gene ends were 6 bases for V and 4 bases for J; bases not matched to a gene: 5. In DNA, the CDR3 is TGTGCCAGCTCCCGCGACAGGGGAAATCAGCCCCAGCATTTT. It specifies CASSRDRGNQPQHF.

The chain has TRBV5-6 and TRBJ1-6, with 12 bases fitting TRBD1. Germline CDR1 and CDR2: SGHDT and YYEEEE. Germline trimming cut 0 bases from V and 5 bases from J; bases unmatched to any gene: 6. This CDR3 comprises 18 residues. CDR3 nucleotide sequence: TGTGCCAGCAGCTTGGGGGACAGGGGGCGACTCAATAATTCACCCCTCCACTTT. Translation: CASSLGDRGRLNNSPLHF.

Written as DNA, the CDR3 is TGTGCCAGCAGTCAAATCCGAGGGAAGTCTGGAAACACCATATATTTT. This translates into CASSQIRGKSGNTIYF. The chain employs TRBV11-2 and TRBJ1-3; D is uncertain. Trimming removed 6 bases from V and 1 base from J, with 16 bases in between. This CDR3 comprises 16 residues. Germline CDR1 is SGHAT and CDR2 is FQNNGV.

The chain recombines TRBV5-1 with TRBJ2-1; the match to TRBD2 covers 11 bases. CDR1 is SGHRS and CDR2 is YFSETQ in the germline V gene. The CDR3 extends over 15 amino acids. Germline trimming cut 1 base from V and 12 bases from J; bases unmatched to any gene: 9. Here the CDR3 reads CASSLQTSGAPGQFF. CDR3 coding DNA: TGCGCCAGCAGCTTGCAGACTAGCGGGGCCCCGGGGCAGTTCTTC. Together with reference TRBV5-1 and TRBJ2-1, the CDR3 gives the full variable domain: KAGVTQTPRYLIKTRGQQVTLSCSPISGHRSVSWYQQTPGQGLQFLFEYFSETQRNKGNFPGRFSGRQFSNSRSEMNVSTLELGDSALYLCASSLQTSGAPGQFFGPGTRLTVL.

The CDR3 DNA reads TGTGCCAGCAGCTTAGTGTCCGGCGGAATAACCGGGGAGCTGTTTTTT. It is translated as CASSLVSGGITGELFF. J is TRBJ2-2 and V is TRBV7-2; D gene uncertain. Germline V lookup: CDR1 SGHTA, CDR2 FQGNSA. The V gene lost 1 base and the J gene lost 5 bases, with 14 bases spanning the gap. This CDR3 spans 16 amino acids.

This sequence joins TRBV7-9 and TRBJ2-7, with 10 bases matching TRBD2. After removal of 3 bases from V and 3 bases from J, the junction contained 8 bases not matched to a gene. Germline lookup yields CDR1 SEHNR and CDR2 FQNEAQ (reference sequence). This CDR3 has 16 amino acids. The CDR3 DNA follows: TGTGCCAGCAGCTTGGCTAGCGGGGGCCTTCTCTACGAGCAGTACTTC. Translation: CASSLASGGLLYEQYF.

This chain's CDR3 is CASSIGGGVRTGELFF. The CDR3 bases are TGTGCCAGTAGTATAGGAGGAGGCGTGAGGACAGGGGAGCTGTTTTTT. This chain uses TRBV19 with TRBJ2-2, with D tentatively TRBD1 or TRBD2 (5 bases each). The CDR3 contains 16 residues. V lost 1 base and J 8 bases, leaving 17 bases between the germline ends. Germline assignment: CDR1 LNHDA and CDR2 SQIVND (reference sequence).

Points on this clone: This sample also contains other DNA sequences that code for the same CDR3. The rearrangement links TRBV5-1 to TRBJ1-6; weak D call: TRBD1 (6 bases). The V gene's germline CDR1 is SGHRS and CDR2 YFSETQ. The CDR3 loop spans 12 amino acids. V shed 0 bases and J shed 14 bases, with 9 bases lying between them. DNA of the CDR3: TGCGCCAGCAGCTTGGAACAGGGTACCCTCCACTTT. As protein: CASSLEQGTLHF.

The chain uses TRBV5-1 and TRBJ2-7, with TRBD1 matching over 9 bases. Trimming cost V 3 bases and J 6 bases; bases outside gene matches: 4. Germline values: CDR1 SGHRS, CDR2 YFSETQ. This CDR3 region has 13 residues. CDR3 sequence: CASSWEDRGEQYF. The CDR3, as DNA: TGCGCCAGCAGCTGGGAGGACAGGGGCGAGCAGTACTTC. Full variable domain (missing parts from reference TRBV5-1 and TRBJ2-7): KAGVTQTPRYLIKTRGQQVTLSCSPISGHRSVSWYQQTPGQGLQFLFEYFSETQRNKGNFPGRFSGRQFSNSRSEMNVSTLELGDSALYLCASSWEDRGEQYFGPGTRLTVT.

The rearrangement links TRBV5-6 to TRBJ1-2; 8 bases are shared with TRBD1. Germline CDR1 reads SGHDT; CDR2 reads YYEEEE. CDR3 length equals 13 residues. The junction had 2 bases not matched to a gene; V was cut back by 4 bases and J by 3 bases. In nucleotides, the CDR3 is TGTGCCAGCAGCGTGGACAGGGACTATGGCTACACCTTC. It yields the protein CASSVDRDYGYTF.

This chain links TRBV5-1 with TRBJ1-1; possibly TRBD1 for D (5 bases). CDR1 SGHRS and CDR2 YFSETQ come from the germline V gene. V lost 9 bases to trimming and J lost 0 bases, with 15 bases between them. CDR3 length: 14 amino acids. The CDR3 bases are TGCGCCACGTCAAGGGGACCCATGAACACTGAAGCTTTCTTT. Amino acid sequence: CATSRGPMNTEAFF. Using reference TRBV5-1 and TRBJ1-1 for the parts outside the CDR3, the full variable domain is KAGVTQTPRYLIKTRGQQVTLSCSPISGHRSVSWYQQTPGQGLQFLFEYFSETQRNKGNFPGRFSGRQFSNSRSEMNVSTLELGDSALYLCATSRGPMNTEAFFGQGTRLTVV.

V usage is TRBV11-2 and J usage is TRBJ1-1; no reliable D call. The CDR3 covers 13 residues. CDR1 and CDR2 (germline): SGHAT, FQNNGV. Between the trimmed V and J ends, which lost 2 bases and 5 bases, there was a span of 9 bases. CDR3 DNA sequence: TGTGCCAGCAGCTTATTTTTTAGAACTGAAGCTTTCTTT. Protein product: CASSLFFRTEAFF.

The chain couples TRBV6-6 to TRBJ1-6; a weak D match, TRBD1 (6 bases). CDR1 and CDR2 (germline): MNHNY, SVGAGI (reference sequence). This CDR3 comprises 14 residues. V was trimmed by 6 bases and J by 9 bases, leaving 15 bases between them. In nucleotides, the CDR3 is TGTGCCAGCAGACCCACAGGGTCTGGTTCACCCCTCCACTTT. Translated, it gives CASRPTGSGSPLHF.

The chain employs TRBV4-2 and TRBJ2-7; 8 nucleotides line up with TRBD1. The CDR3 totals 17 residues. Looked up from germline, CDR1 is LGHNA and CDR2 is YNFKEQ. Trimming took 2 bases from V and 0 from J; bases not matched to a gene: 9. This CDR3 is CASSQSMTGVNSYEQYF. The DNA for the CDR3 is TGTGCCAGCAGCCAATCTATGACAGGGGTCAACTCCTACGAGCAGTACTTC.

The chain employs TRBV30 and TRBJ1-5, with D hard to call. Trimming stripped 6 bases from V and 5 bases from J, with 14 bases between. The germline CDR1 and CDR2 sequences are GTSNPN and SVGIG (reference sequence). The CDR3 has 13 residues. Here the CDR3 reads CACSGGPDQPQHF. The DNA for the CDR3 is TGTGCCTGCTCGGGAGGGCCCGATCAGCCCCAGCATTTT.

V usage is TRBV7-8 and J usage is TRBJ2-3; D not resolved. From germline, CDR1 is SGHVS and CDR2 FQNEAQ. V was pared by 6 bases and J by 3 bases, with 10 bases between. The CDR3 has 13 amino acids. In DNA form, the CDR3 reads TGTGCCAGCAGATCCTCCGGAACAGATACGCAGTATTTT. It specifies CASRSSGTDTQYF.

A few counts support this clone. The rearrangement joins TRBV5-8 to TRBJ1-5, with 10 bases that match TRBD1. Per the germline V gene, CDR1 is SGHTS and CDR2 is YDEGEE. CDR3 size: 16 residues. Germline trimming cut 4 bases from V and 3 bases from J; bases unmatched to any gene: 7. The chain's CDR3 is CASSPDRGQDNQPQHF. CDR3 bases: TGTGCCAGCAGCCCAGACAGGGGGCAGGACAATCAGCCCCAGCATTTT.

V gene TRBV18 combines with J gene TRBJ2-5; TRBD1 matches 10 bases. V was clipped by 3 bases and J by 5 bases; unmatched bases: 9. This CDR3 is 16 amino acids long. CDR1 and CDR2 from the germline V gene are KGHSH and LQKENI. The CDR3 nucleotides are TGTGCCAGCTCACCGCAATTGACAGGGGGCGAGGAGACCCAGTACTTC. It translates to CASSPQLTGGEETQYF. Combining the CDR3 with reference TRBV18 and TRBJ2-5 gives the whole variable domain NAGVMQNPRHLVRRRGQEARLRCSPMKGHSHVYWYRQLPEEGLKFMVYLQKENIIDESGMPKERFSAEFPKEGPSILRIQQVVRGDSAAYFCASSPQLTGGEETQYFGPGTRLLVL.

The CDR3 region is CATSQTGNSYEQYF. In DNA, the CDR3 is TGTGCCACCTCCCAGACAGGGAACTCCTACGAGCAGTACTTC. This chain connects TRBV19 to TRBJ2-7; 7 nucleotides agree with TRBD1. With V trimmed by 10 bases and J by 0 bases, 9 bases remained unmatched. CDR3 length: 14 residues. Germline CDR1 LNHDA, CDR2 SQIVND (reference sequence).

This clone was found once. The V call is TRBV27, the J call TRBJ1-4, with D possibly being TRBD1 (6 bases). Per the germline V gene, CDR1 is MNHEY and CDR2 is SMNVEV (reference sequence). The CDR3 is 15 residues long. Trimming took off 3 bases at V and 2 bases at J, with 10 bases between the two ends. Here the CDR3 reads CASSLGGRTNEKLFF. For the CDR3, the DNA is TGTGCCAGCAGTTTGGGGGGCAGGACTAATGAAAAACTGTTTTTT.